This record looks at one TCR beta chain sequence and its context. The antigen remains unidentified. From germline, CDR1 is SGHTA and CDR2 FQGNSA. This CDR3 has 15 amino acids. The V gene end was trimmed by 6 bases and the J gene end by 3 bases; junction bases not matched to a gene: 7. The data are from a study of cytomegalovirus exposure and HLA in healthy donors. The PCR had 60 Vbeta and 13 Jbeta primers. Measured with immunoSEQ multiplex PCR; TCRdb has only the in-frame clones, and not every one. The sample records 150,000 to 200,000 clones, over 65% being singletons. Study results and caveats: Later on, an analysis showed TCR association rates differing by HLA locus, with DRB1 the most and HLA-C the fewest. A later analysis found that most CMV-associated TCR beta chains appeared HLA-restricted.

V and J are TRBV7-2 and TRBJ1-4; 7 bases are a match to TRBD1. Sequences were obtained from PBMCs. The receptor was derived from a man in his forties or fifties in good health and CMV-seropositive. The chain's CDR3 is CASSSQGVANEKLFF. The CDR3 DNA follows: TGTGCCAGCAGTTCCCAGGGGGTAGCTAATGAAAAACTGTTTTTT.